Detailed here is one TCR beta chain. TCRdb's copy holds only in-frame clones and misses some; the assay was immunoSEQ multiplex PCR. Seen here are approximately 980,000 clones, 60% to 85% observed once, and the top ten hold over 1.3%. The sample is drawn from a study of shared clonotypes between healthy human individuals. Study as a whole: Donor composition was two women and three men, aged 18 to 49.

Splitting of CD4+ cells produced CD45RA+ naive and CD45RA-negative memory subsets. This CDR3 comprises 13 residues. V was trimmed by 5 bases and J by 5 bases, leaving 12 bases between them. Germline V gene lookup returns CDR1 KGHSH and CDR2 LQKENI. The V gene is TRBV18, the J gene TRBJ1-1; D uncertain. The sequence came from a man younger than 35 in good health. Sequencing was done on a sample of memory CD4+ T cells sorted from blood. The subset here: CD45RA-negative fraction. In DNA form, the CDR3 reads TGTGCCAGCTCAGTTACACATCGGACTGAAGCTTTCTTT. Translating gives CASSVTHRTEAFF.